This record concerns one TCR beta chain sequence. This specimen comes from a study of regulatory T cells in long-lasting Graves disease. Construction of the TCR beta libraries employed iRepertoire HTBI primers in conjunction with Arm-PCR of CDR3 regions. One entry per CDR3 protein results from TCRdb running MiXCR on the multiplex PCR reads. The sample consists of more than 650,000 distinct CDR3 sequences, about 32% of them appearing once. V lost 6 bases, J lost 4 bases, and 19 bases lay in between. CDR3 length: 16 amino acids. Time point denoted: persistent/refractory GD, antithyroid drugs over 5 years with positive TRAb. PBMC RNA was the source of the TCR library.

The chain uses TRBV12-3 or TRBV12-4 and TRBJ1-5; D remains unclear. The sequence derives from a female donor with Graves disease. The material was peripheral blood mononuclear cells (PBMCs), obtained when the disease was refractory, from a patient treated with antithyroid drugs. The CDR3 nucleotides are TGTGCCAGCAGCCTGGACCCCCCCCCGAATAATCAGCCCCAGCATTTT. It translates to CASSLDPPPNNQPQHF.